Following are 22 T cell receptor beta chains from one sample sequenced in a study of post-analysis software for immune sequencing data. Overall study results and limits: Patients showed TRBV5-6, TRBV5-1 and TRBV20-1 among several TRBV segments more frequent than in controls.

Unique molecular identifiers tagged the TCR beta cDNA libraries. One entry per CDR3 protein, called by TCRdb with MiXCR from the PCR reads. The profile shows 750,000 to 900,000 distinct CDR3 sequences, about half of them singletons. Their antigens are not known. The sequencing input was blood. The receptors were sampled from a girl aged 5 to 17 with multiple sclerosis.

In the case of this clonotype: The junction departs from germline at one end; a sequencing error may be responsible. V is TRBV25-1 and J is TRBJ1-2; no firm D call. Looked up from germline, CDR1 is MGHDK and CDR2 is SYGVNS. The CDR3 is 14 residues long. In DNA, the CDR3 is TGTGCCAGCAGGGAATATTATGGAAACTATGGCTACACCTTC. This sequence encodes CASREYYGNYGYTF.

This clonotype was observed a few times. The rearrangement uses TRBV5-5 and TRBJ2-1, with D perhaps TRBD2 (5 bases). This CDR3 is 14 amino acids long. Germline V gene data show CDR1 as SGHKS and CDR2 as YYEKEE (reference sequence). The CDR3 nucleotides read TGTGTCCTGAGCGCTAGCCGGCGCGACAATGAGCAGTTCTTC. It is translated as CVLSASRRDNEQFF.

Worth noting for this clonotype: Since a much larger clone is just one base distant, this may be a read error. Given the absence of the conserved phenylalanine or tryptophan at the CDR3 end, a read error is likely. CDR3 sequence reads: CASSGLAGGNEQFC. The CDR3 bases are TGTGCCAGCAGTGGACTAGCGGGAGGGAATGAGCAGTTCTGC. The V call is TRBV6-4, the J call TRBJ2-1; TRBD2 agrees at 14 bases. The CDR3 is made up of 14 amino acids. The V and J ends lost 4 bases and 7 bases, in that order; junction bases with no gene match: 0. Germline V gene lookup returns CDR1 MRHNA and CDR2 SNTAGT.

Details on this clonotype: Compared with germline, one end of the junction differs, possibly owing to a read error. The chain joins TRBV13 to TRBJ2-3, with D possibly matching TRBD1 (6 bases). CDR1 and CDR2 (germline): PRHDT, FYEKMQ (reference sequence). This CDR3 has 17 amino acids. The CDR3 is CASSPLTGSTLSDTQYF. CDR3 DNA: TGTGCCAGCAGCCCGTTAACAGGGTCAACTTTGTCAGATACCCAGTATTTT.

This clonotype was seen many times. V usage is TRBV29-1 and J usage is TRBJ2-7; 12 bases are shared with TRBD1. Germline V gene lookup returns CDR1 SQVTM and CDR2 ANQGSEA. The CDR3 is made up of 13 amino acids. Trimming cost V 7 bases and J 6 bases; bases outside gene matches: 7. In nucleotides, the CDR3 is TGCAGCGGTGTGCTGGGACAGGGGGCCGAGCAGTACTTC. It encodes CSGVLGQGAEQYF.

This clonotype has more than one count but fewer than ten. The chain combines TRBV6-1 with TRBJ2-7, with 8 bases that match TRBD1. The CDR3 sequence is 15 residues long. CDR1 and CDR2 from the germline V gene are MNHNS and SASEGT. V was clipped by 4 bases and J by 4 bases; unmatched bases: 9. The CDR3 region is CASSGMTGVSYEQYF. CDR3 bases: TGTGCCAGCAGTGGAATGACAGGGGTCAGTTACGAGCAGTACTTC.

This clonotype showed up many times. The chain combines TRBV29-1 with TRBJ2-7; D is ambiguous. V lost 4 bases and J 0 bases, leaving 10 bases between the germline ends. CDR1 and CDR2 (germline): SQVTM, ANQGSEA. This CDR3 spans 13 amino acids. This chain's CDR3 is CSVGGRTSYEQYF. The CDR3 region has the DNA TGCAGCGTTGGTGGTCGTACCTCCTACGAGCAGTACTTC.

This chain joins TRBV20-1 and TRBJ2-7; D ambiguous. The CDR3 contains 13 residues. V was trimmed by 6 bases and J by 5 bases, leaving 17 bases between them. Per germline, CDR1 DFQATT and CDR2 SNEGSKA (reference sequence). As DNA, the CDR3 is TGCAGTGCCCGAGTTTGGCCCGAGGACGAGCAGTACTTC. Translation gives CSARVWPEDEQYF.

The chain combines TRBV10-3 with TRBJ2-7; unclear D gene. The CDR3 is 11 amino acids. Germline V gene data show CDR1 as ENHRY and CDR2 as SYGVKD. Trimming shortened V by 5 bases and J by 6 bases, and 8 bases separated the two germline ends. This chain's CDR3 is CAISSSTEQYF. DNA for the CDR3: TGTGCCATCAGTTCAAGCACCGAGCAGTACTTC.

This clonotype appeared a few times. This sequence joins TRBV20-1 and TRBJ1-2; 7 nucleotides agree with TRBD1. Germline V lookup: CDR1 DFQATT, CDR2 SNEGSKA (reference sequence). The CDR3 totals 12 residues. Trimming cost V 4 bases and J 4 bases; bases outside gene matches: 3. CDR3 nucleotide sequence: TGCAGTGCTAACCCAGGGGGCTATGGCTACACCTTC. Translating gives CSANPGGYGYTF.

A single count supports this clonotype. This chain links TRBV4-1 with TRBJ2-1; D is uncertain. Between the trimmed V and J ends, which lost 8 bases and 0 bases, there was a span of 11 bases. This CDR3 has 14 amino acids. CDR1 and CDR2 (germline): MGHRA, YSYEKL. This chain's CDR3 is CASQETFSYNEQFF. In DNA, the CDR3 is TGCGCCAGCCAAGAGACTTTCTCCTACAATGAGCAGTTCTTC.

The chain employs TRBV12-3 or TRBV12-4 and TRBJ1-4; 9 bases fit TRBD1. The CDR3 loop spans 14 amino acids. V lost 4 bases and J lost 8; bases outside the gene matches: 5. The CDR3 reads CASSWTGDDEKLFF. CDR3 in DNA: TGTGCCAGCAGTTGGACAGGGGATGACGAAAAACTGTTTTTT.

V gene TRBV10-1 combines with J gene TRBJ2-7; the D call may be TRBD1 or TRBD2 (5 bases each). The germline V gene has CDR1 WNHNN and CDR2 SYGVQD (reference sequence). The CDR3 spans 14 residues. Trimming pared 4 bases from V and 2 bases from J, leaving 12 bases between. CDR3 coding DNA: TGCGCCAGCAGTGGGGAACCGGGGCCCTACGAGCAGTACTTC. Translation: CASSGEPGPYEQYF.

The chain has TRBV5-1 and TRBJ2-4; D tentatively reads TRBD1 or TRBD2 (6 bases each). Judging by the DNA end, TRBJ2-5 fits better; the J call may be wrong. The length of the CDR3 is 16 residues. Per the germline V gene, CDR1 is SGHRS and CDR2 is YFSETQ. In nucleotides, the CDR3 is TGCGCCAGCAGCTGGGACTGGACAGCCGAACAAGAGACCCAGTACTTC. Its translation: CASSWDWTAEQETQYF.

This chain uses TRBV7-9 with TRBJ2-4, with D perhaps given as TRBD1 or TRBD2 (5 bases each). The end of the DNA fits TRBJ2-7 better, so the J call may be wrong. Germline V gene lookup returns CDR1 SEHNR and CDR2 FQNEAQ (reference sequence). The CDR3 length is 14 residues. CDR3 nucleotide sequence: TGTGCCAGCAGCTTAGATTGGGGGAACTACGAGCAGTACTTC. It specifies CASSLDWGNYEQYF.

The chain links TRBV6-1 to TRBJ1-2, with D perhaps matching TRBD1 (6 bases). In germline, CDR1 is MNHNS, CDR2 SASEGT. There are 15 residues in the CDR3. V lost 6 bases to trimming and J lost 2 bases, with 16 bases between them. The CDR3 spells CASRKTWTANYGYTF. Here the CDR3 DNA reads TGTGCCAGCAGGAAAACTTGGACAGCAAACTATGGCTACACCTTC.

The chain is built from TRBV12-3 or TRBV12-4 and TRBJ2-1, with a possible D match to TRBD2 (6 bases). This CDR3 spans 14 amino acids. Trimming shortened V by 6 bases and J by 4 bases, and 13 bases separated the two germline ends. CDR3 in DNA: TGTGCCAGCAGGTCTGTACGGGAGTACAATGAGCAGTTCTTC. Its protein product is CASRSVREYNEQFF.

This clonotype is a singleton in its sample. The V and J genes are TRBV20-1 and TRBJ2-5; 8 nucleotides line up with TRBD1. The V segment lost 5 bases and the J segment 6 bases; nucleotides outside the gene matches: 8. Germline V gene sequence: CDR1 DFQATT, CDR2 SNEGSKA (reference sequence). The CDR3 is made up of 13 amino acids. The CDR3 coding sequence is TGCAGTGCTCCCTTGGACAGGGAAAAGACCCAGTACTTC. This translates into CSAPLDREKTQYF.

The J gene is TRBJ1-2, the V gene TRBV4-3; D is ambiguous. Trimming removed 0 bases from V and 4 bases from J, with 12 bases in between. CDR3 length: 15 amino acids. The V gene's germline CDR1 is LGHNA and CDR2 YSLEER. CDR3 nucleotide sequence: TGCGCCAGCAGCCAAGATCATAACAGCCTCTATGGCTACACCTTC. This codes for CASSQDHNSLYGYTF.

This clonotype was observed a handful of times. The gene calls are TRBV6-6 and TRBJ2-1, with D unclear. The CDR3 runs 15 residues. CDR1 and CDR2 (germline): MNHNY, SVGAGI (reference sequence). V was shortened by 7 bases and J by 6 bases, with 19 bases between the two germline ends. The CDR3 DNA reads TGTGCCAGCACCTTCGTAGGGCCCTTGGGCAATGAGCAGTTCTTC. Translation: CASTFVGPLGNEQFF.

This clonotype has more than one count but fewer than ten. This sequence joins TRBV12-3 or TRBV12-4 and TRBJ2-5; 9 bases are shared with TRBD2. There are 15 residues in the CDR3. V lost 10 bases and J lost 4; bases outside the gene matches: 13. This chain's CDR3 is CATGSLGLAPETQYF. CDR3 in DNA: TGTGCCACCGGGTCGCTGGGACTAGCACCAGAGACCCAGTACTTC.

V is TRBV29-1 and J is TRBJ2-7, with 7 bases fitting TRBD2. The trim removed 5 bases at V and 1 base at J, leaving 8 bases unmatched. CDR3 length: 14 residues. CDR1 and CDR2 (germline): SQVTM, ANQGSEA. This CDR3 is CSVLMRGTSYEQYF. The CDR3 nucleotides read TGCAGCGTTCTCATGCGGGGGACTTCCTACGAGCAGTACTTC.